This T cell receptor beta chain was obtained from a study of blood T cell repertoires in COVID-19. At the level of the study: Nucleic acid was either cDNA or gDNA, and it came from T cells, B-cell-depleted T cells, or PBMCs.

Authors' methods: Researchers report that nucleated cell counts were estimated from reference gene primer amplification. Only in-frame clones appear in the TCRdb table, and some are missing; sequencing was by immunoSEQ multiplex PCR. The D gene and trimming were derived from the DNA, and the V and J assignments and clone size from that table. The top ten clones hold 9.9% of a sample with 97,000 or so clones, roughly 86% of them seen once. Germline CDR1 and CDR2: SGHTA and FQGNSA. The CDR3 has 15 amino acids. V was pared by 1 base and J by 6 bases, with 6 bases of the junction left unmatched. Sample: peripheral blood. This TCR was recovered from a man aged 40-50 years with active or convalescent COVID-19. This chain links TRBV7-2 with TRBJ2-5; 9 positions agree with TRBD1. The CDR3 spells CASSLVGQGLQTQYF. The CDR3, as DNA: TGTGCCAGCAGCTTAGTGGGACAGGGACTCCAGACCCAGTACTTC.